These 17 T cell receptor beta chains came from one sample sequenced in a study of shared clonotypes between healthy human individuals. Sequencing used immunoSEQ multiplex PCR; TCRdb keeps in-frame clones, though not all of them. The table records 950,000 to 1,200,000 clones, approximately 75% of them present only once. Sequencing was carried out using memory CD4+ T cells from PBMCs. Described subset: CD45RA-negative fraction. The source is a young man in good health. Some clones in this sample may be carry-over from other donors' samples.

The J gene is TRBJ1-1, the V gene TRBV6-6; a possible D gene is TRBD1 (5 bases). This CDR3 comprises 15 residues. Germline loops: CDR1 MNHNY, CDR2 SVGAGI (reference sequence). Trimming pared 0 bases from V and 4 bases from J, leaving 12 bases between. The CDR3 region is CASSYSRQWTTEAFF. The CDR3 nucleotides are TGTGCCAGCAGTTACTCGAGACAGTGGACCACTGAAGCTTTCTTT.

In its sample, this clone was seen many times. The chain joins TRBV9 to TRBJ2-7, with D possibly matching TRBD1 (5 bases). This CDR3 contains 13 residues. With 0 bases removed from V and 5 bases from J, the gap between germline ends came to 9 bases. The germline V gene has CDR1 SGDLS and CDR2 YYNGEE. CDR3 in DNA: TGTGCCAGCAGCGTAGGACAGACCAACGAGCAGTACTTC. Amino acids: CASSVGQTNEQYF.

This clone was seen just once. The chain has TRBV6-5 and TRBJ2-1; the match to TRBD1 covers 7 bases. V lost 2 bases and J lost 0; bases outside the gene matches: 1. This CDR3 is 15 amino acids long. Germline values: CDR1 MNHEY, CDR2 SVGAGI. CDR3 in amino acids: CASSYRDSSYNEQFF. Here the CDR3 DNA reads TGTGCCAGCAGTTACCGGGACAGCTCCTACAATGAGCAGTTCTTC.

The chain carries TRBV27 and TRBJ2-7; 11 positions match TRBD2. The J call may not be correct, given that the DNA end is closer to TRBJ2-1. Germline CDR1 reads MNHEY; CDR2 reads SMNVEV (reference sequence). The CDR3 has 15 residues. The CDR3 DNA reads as TGTGCCAGCAGTTTATGGACTAGCGGGTTTCATGAGCAGTTCTTC. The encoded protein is CASSLWTSGFHEQFF.

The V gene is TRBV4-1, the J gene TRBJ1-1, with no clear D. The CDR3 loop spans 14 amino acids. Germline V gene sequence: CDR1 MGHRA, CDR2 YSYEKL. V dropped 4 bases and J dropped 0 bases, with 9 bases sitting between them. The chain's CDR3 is CASSRPVLNTEAFF. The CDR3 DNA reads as TGCGCCAGCAGCCGACCTGTTTTGAACACTGAAGCTTTCTTT.

The DNA of the CDR3 is TGTGCCAGCAGTCCTTTGGTACAGAAGGTTGCAAGGACAGGAGAGACCCAGTACTTC. Its protein product is CASSPLVQKVARTGETQYF. The chain is built from TRBV28 and TRBJ2-5, with TRBD1 identical over 7 bases. The germline V gene encodes CDR1 MDHEN and CDR2 SYDVKM. With 5 bases clipped from V and 4 bases from J, the junction kept 22 bases outside the gene matches. This CDR3 has 19 amino acids.

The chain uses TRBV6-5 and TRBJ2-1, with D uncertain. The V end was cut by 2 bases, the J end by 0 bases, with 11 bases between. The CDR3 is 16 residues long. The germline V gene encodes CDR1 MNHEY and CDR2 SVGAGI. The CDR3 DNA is TGTGCCAGCAGTTACCAGCCCGGGCGCTCCTACAATGAGCAGTTCTTC. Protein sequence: CASSYQPGRSYNEQFF.

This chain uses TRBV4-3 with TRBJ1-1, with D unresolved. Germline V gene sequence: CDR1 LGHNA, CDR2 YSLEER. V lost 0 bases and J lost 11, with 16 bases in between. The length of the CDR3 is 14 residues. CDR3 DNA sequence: TGCGCCAGCAGCCAAGATCAACGGAGTTTCGGGGCTTTCTTT. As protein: CASSQDQRSFGAFF.

CDR3 amino acids: CASSLTGDRDEVVGEKLFF. In DNA, the CDR3 is TGTGCCAGCAGCTTAACAGGGGACAGGGATGAGGTTGTCGGTGAAAAACTGTTTTTT. This rearrangement joins TRBV7-3 to TRBJ1-4, with 9 bases identical to TRBD1. Germline CDR1 reads SGHTA; CDR2 reads FQGTGA. This CDR3 is 19 amino acids long. With V trimmed by 0 bases and J by 7 bases, 15 bases remained unmatched.

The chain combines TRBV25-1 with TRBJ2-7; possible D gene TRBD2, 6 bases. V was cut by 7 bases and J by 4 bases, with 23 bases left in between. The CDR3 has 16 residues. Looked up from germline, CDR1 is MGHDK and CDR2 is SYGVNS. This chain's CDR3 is CASTQDGGSGEYEQYF. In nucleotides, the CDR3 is TGTGCCAGCACCCAAGACGGGGGATCCGGGGAGTACGAGCAGTACTTC.

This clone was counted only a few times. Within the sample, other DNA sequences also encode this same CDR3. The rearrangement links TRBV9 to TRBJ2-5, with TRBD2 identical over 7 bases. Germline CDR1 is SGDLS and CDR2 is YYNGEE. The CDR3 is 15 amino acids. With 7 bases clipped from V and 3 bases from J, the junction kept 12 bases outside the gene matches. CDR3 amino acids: CASASSTGGKETQYF. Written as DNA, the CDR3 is TGTGCCAGCGCCTCTAGCACGGGGGGAAAAGAGACCCAGTACTTC.

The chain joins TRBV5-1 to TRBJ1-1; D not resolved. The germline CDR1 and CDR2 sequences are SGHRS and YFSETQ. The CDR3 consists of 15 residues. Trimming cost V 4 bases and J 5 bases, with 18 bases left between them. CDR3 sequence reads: CASSLLPHLPTEAFF. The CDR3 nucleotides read TGCGCCAGCAGCCTCCTACCACACTTACCTACTGAAGCTTTCTTT.

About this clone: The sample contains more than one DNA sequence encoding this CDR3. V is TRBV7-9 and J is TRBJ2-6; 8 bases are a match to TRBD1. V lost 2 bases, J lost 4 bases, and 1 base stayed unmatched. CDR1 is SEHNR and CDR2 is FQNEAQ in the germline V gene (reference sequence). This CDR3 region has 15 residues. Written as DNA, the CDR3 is TGTGCCAGCAGCTTACAGGGGGCCGGGGCCAACGTCCTGACTTTC. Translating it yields CASSLQGAGANVLTF.

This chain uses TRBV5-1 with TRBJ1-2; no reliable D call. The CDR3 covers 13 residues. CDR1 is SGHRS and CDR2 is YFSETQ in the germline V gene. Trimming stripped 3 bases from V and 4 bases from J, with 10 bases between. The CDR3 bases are TGCGCCAGCAGCTACGGGGTTAGCTATGGCTACACCTTC. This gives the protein CASSYGVSYGYTF.

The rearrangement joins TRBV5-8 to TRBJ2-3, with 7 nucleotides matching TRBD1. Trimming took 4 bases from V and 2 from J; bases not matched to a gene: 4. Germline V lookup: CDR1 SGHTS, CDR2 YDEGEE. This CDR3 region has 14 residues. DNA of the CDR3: TGTGCCAGCAGCGAGGGGACAGACACAGATACGCAGTATTTT. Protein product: CASSEGTDTDTQYF. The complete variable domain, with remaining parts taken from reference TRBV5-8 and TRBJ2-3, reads EAGVTQSPTHLIKTRGQQATLRCSPISGHTSVYWYQQALGLGLQFLLWYDEGEERNRGNFPPRFSGRQFPNYSSELNVNALELEDSALYLCASSEGTDTDTQYFGPGTRLTVL.

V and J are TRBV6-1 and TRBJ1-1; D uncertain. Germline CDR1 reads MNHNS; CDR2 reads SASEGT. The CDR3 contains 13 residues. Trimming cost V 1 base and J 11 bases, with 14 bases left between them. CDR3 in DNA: TGTGCCAGCAGTGAAGAGGTGAGGTATGAGGCTTTCTTT. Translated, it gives CASSEEVRYEAFF.

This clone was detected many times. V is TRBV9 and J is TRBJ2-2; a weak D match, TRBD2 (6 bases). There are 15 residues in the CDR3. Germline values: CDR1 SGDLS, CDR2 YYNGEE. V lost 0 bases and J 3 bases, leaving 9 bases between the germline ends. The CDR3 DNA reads TGTGCCAGCAGCGTAGCTGGGGGGTACACCGGGGAGCTGTTTTTT. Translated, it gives CASSVAGGYTGELFF.